The clone carrying this T cell receptor beta chain was observed a few times. What it binds is not known. The same CDR3 also results from other DNA sequences found in this sample. The data stem from a study of shared clonotypes between healthy human individuals. General observations from the study: Generation probabilities were higher for clonotypes shared across all four sorted-subset donors than for unshared ones.

CDR3 length: 16 amino acids. V was clipped by 2 bases and J by 0 bases, with 9 bases between them. Germline CDR1 is SGHNT and CDR2 is YYREEE (reference sequence). Only in-frame clones appear in the TCRdb table, and some are missing; sequencing was by immunoSEQ multiplex PCR. The sample records millions of clones, over 85% being singletons. This receptor was identified in a man aged 18 to 30 in good health. Sequenced: naive CD4+ T cells sorted from blood. Subset defined: CD45RA+ positively selected. The rearrangement joins TRBV5-4 to TRBJ1-6; D uncertain. The CDR3 protein is CASSLGGSSYNSPLHF. In nucleotides, the CDR3 is TGTGCCAGCAGCTTAGGTGGGAGCTCCTATAATTCACCCCTCCACTTT.